Presented here are 13 T cell receptor beta chains from one specimen sequenced in a study of technical replicates of blood from several donors. Sequencing was performed with immunoSEQ multiplex PCR; in TCRdb, only in-frame clones are kept and a portion is missing. This sample has about 97,000 clones, with 85% to 95% found just once. The sample consisted of T cells isolated from PBMCs. The receptors originated from a human donor in good health.

V gene TRBV14 combines with J gene TRBJ2-1, with 9 bases that match TRBD1. Germline CDR1 SGHDN, CDR2 FVKESK. Trimming at V came to 3 bases and at J to 4 bases, leaving 7 bases not matched to a gene. The CDR3 extends over 16 amino acids. The CDR3 nucleotides are TGTGCCAGCAGCCAGATGGGACAGGGTACGTACAATGAGCAGTTCTTC. Protein product: CASSQMGQGTYNEQFF. The full variable domain, its missing parts supplied by reference TRBV14 and TRBJ2-1, is EAGVTQFPSHSVIEKGQTVTLRCDPISGHDNLYWYRRVMGKEIKFLLHFVKESKQDESGMPNNRFLAERTGGTYSTLKVQPAELEDSGVYFCASSQMGQGTYNEQFFGPGTRLTVL.

V gene TRBV6-6 combines with J gene TRBJ1-2; D is possibly TRBD1 (6 bases). The germline CDR1 and CDR2 sequences are MNHNY and SVGAGI (reference sequence). There are 12 residues in the CDR3. Trimming removed 7 bases from V and 4 bases from J, with 10 bases in between. The DNA of the CDR3 is TGTGCCAGCATGGGACAACTCTATGGCTACACCTTC. Translated, it gives CASMGQLYGYTF.

This chain uses TRBV27 with TRBJ2-7; maybe TRBD1 (6 bases). The germline V gene has CDR1 MNHEY and CDR2 SMNVEV (reference sequence). The V gene lost 5 bases and the J gene lost 3 bases, with 11 bases spanning the gap. This CDR3 is 13 amino acids long. DNA for the CDR3: TGTGCCAGCAGTATCGGACAGCACTACGAGCAGTACTTC. Its translation: CASSIGQHYEQYF.

V is TRBV23-1 and J is TRBJ2-4, with 7 bases fitting TRBD1. TRBV23-1 is given ORF status, its function remaining uncertain. The CDR3 is 18 residues long. Germline trimming cut 7 bases from V and 0 bases from J; bases unmatched to any gene: 15. CDR3 nucleotide sequence: TGCGCCAGCACCCACCCTGGGACAGTGCCACTAGCCAAAAACATTCAGTACTTC. Translation: CASTHPGTVPLAKNIQYF.

This chain links TRBV9 with TRBJ1-4; 9 bases are a match to TRBD1. Unmatched junction bases numbered 3, after V lost 3 bases and J lost 0 bases. CDR1 SGDLS and CDR2 YYNGEE come from the germline V gene. The length of the CDR3 is 16 residues. CDR3 sequence (DNA): TGTGCCAGCAGCGGACAGGGGGGGACAACTAATGAAAAACTGTTTTTT. Translated: CASSGQGGTTNEKLFF.

The genes are TRBV9 and TRBJ2-1, with D tentatively TRBD1 (7 bases). Germline-derived CDR1 and CDR2 are SGDLS and YYNGEE. The germline V and J ends were trimmed by 3 bases and 7 bases, with 14 bases remaining between them. CDR3 length: 14 residues. For the CDR3, the DNA is TGTGCCAGCAGCGCGCCAGGGGGGAAGAATGAGCAGTTCTTC. Translating gives CASSAPGGKNEQFF.

The chain carries TRBV5-1 and TRBJ2-1, with TRBD2 matching over 15 bases. This CDR3 has 17 residues. Germline CDR1 SGHRS, CDR2 YFSETQ. V shed 4 bases, J shed 6 bases, and the junction held 8 bases outside the gene matches. The CDR3 DNA is TGCGCCAGCAGCGGCGGACTAGCGGGAGGGCTCAGCAATGAGCAGTTCTTC. Translation gives CASSGGLAGGLSNEQFF.

The chain employs TRBV10-3 and TRBJ1-5; 7 nucleotides line up with TRBD1. Trimming cost V 3 bases and J 2 bases; bases outside gene matches: 7. Per the germline V gene, CDR1 is ENHRY and CDR2 is SYGVKD. The CDR3 has 16 residues. In DNA form, the CDR3 reads TGTGCCATCAGTGATTCGAGGGGGCCGGGCAATCAGCCCCAGCATTTT. Amino acids: CAISDSRGPGNQPQHF.

The chain is built from TRBV29-1 and TRBJ2-1; 10 bases match TRBD1. The J segment lost 5 bases and the V segment lost 0 bases, leaving 4 bases of the junction unmatched. This CDR3 has 15 amino acids. Germline-derived CDR1 and CDR2 are SQVTM and ANQGSEA. CDR3: CSVEDGQGGNNEQFF. The CDR3 region has the DNA TGCAGCGTTGAAGATGGACAGGGGGGAAACAATGAGCAGTTCTTC.

In this sample, this clone turned up a few times. The CDR3 spells CASSFGTFSMNTEAFF. In DNA, the CDR3 is TGTGCCAGCAGCTTCGGGACATTTAGCATGAACACTGAAGCTTTCTTT. This chain connects TRBV11-3 to TRBJ1-1; tentatively, D is TRBD1 (6 bases). Germline V lookup: CDR1 SGHNT, CDR2 YENEEA. The ends were cut back, 3 bases at V and 0 bases at J, with 14 bases in the middle. The CDR3 has 16 residues. The variable domain in full, with the rest retrieved from reference TRBV11-3 and TRBJ1-1, is EAGVVQSPRYKIIEKKQPVAFWCNPISGHNTLYWYLQNLGQGPELLIRYENEEAVDDSQLPKDRFSAERLKGVDSTLKIQPAELGDSAVYLCASSFGTFSMNTEAFFGQGTRLTVV.

This chain uses TRBV10-3 with TRBJ1-2, with TRBD1 matching over 12 bases. J gave up 8 bases and V 11 bases, and 18 bases lay outside the gene matches. This CDR3 contains 16 residues. CDR1 is ENHRY, CDR2 SYGVKD, per germline. The CDR3 bases are TGTGCCTCCCAGTCCGGGACAGGGGGCGACGGAGGGGGCTACACCTTC. It specifies CASQSGTGGDGGGYTF.

V is TRBV19 and J is TRBJ2-4, with 7 bases aligning to TRBD2. Germline loops: CDR1 LNHDA, CDR2 SQIVND (reference sequence). The CDR3 extends over 13 amino acids. After removal of 6 bases from V and 1 base from J, the junction contained 0 bases not matched to a gene. CDR3 coding DNA: TGTGCCAGTAGGGGGGGGGCCAAAAACATTCAGTACTTC. Translated, it gives CASRGGAKNIQYF.

CDR3 protein: CASSLHPDRNEQFF. CDR3 DNA sequence: TGTGCCAGTAGTCTACACCCCGACAGAAATGAGCAGTTCTTC. This chain connects TRBV19 to TRBJ2-1, with a tentative D call TRBD1 (5 bases). CDR1 is LNHDA and CDR2 is SQIVND in the germline V gene (reference sequence). CDR3 length: 14 amino acids. V lost 5 bases, J lost 7 bases, and 15 bases lay in between.